This T cell receptor (beta chain) was recovered during a study of PD-1 blockade in mismatch repair-deficient tumors. Study outcomes and limitations: Rapid post-treatment expansion, then contraction, generally preceding radiologic response, marked tumor-resident clones.

There are 15 residues in the CDR3. CDR1 SGHDT and CDR2 YYEEEE come from the germline V gene. The J segment lost 0 bases and the V segment lost 0 bases, leaving 0 bases of the junction unmatched. TCRdb's table, derived via immunoSEQ multiplex PCR, lists solely in-frame clones and lacks some. Of 77,000 or so clones in the sample, roughly 80% were seen once. All patients were mismatch repair deficient, assessed by either PCR or immunohistochemistry. For this clone: The antigen is not known.

Specimen: peripheral blood, collected 44 weeks after starting pembrolizumab. The clonotype originates from an adult with mismatch repair-deficient cancer. The chain uses TRBV5-6 and TRBJ1-3; 7 nucleotides align to TRBD1. The DNA of the CDR3 is TGTGCCAGCAGCTTGGGGGACAGCTCTGGAAACACCATATATTTT. The encoded protein is CASSLGDSSGNTIYF. Complete variable domain (other parts from reference TRBV5-6 and TRBJ1-3): DAGVTQSPTHLIKTRGQQVTLRCSPKSGHDTVSWYQQALGQGPQFIFQYYEEEERQRGNFPDRFSGHQFPNYSSELNVNALLLGDSALYLCASSLGDSSGNTIYFGEGSWLTVV.